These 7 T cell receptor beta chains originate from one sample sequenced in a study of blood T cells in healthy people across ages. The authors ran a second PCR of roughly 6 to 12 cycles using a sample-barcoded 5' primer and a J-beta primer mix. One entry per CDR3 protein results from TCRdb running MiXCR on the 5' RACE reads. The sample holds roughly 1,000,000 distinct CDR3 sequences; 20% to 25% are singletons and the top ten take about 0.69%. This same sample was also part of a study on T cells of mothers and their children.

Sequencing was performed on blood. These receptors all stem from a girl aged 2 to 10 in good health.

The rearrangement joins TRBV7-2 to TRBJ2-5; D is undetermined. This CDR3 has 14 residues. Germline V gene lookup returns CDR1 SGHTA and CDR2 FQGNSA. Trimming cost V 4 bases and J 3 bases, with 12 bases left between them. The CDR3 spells CASSSARTEETQYF. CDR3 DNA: TGTGCCAGCAGCTCCGCGCGTACAGAAGAGACCCAGTACTTC.

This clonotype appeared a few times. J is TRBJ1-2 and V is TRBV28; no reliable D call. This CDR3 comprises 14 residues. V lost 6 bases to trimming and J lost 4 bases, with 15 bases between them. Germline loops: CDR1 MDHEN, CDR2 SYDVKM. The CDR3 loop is CASSSGSTGYGYTF. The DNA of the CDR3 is TGTGCCAGCAGCTCCGGCAGCACGGGCTATGGCTACACCTTC.

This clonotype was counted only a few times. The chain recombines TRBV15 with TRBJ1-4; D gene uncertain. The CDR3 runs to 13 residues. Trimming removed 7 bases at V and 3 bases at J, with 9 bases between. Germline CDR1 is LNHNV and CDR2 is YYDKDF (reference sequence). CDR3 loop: CATNTGSNEKLFF. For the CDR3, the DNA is TGTGCCACCAATACCGGGTCTAATGAAAAACTGTTTTTT.

Written as DNA, the CDR3 is TGCGCCAGCAGCTATTACCCACAGGGTACCCGAGCCGAGCAGTACTTC. The encoded protein is CASSYYPQGTRAEQYF. This chain connects TRBV5-1 to TRBJ2-5, with a possible D match to TRBD1 (6 bases). The DNA matches TRBJ2-7 better at its end, which makes the J call doubtful. The CDR3 loop spans 16 amino acids. In germline, CDR1 is SGHRS, CDR2 YFSETQ.

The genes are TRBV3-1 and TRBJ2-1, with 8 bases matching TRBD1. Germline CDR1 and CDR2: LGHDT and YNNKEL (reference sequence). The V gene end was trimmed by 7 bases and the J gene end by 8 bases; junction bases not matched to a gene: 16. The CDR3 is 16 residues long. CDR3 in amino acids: CASTRQERTGSDEQFF. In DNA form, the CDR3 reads TGTGCCAGCACCCGACAAGAGAGGACAGGGTCGGATGAGCAGTTCTTC.

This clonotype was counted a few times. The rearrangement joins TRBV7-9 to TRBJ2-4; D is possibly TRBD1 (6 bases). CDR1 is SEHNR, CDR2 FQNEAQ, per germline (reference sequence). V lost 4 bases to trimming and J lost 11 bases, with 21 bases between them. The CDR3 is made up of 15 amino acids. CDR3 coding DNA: TGTGCCAGCAGCTATCTACAGGGCCTGGGGGACGTTCAGTACTTC. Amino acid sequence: CASSYLQGLGDVQYF.

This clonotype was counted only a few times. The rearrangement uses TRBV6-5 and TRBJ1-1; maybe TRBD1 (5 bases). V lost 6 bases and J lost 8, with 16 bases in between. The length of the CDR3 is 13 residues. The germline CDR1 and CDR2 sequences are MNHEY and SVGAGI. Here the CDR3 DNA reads TGTGCCAGCAGCCCAGGCCAGGGATTAGAAGCTTTCTTT. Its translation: CASSPGQGLEAFF.